This T cell receptor (beta chain) is drawn from a study of blood T cell repertoires in COVID-19. Study context: From T cells, B-cell-depleted T cells, or PBMCs came the material, which was cDNA or gDNA.

V lost 0 bases, J lost 3 bases, and 5 bases lay in between. CDR3 size: 13 residues. Germline CDR1 is KGHSH and CDR2 is LQKENI. Generated by immunoSEQ multiplex PCR, the TCRdb table keeps only in-frame clones and is missing some. This repertoire shows 300,000 to 450,000 clones, more than 80% found once; its top ten account for about 2.9%. Sequences were obtained from peripheral blood. The rearrangement uses TRBV18 and TRBJ2-5; D not certain. The sequence was obtained from a young woman with COVID-19, enrolled during active disease. The CDR3 is CASSPPSEETQYF. CDR3 bases: TGTGCCAGCTCACCACCGAGCGAAGAGACCCAGTACTTC. The full variable domain, completed using reference TRBV18 and TRBJ2-5, is NAGVMQNPRHLVRRRGQEARLRCSPMKGHSHVYWYRQLPEEGLKFMVYLQKENIIDESGMPKERFSAEFPKEGPSILRIQQVVRGDSAAYFCASSPPSEETQYFGPGTRLLVL.